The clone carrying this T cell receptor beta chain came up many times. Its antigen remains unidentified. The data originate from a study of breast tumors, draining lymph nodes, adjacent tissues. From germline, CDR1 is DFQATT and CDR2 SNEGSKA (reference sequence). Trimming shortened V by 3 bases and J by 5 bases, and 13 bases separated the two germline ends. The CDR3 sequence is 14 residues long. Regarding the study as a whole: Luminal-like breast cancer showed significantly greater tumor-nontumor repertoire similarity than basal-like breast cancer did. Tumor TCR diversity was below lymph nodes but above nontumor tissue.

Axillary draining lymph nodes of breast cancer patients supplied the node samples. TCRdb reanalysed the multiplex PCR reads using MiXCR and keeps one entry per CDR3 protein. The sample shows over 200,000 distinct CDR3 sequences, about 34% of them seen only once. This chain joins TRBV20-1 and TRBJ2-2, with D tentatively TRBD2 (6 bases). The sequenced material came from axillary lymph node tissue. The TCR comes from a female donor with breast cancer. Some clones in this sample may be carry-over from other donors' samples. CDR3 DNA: TGCAGTGCTAGGAAGGCGGGACGGACCGGGGAGCTGTTTTTT. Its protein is CSARKAGRTGELFF.